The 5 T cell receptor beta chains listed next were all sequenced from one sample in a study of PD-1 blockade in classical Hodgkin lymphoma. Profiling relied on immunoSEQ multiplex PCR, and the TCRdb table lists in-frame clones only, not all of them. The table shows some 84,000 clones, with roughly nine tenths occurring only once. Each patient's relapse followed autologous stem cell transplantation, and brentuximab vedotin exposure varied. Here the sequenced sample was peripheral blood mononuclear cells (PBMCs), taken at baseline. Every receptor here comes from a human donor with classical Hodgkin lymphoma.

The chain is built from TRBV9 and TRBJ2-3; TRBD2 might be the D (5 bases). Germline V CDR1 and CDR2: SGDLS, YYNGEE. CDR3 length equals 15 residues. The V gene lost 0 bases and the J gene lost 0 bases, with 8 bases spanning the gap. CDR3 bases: TGTGCCAGCAGCGTAGGCGGGTTTAGCACAGATACGCAGTATTTT. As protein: CASSVGGFSTDTQYF.

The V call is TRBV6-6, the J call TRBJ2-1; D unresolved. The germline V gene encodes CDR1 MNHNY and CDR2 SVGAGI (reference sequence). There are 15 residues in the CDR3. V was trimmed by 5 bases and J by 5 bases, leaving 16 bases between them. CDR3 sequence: CASSPRTIRDNEQFF. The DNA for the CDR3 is TGTGCCAGCAGTCCCCGGACGATACGCGACAATGAGCAGTTCTTC.

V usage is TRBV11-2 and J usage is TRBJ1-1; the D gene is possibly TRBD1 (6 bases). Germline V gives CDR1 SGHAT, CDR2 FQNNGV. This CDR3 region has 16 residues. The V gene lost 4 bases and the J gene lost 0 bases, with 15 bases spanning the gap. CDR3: CASSSLTGSMNTEAFF. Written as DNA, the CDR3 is TGTGCCAGCAGCTCTCTGACAGGATCCATGAACACTGAAGCTTTCTTT.

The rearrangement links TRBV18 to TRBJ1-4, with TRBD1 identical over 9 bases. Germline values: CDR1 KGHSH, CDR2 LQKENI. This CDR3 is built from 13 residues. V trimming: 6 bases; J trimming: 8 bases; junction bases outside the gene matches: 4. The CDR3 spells CASSQGTGEKLFF. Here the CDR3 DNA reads TGTGCCAGCTCCCAGGGGACAGGGGAAAAACTGTTTTTT.

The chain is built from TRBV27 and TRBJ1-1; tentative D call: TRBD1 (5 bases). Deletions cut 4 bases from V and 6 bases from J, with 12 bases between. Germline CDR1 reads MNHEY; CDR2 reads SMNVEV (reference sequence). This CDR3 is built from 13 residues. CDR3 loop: CASSWDVGAEAFF. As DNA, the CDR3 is TGTGCCAGCAGTTGGGACGTCGGCGCTGAAGCTTTCTTT.